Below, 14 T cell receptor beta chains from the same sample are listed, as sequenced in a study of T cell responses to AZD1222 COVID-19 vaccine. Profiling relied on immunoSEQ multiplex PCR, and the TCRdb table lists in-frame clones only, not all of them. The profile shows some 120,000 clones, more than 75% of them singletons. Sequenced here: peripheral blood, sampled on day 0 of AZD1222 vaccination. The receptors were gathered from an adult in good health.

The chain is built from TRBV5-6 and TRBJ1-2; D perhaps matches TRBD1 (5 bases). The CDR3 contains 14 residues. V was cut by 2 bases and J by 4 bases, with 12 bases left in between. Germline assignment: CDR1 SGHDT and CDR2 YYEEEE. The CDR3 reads CASSFQAGTYGYTF. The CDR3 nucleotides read TGTGCCAGCAGCTTCCAAGCAGGGACCTATGGCTACACCTTC.

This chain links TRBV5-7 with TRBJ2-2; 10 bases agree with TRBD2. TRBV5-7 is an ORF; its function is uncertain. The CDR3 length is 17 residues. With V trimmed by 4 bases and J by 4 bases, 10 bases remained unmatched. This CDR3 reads CASSVSSSGGCTGELFF. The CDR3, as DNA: TGTGCCAGCAGCGTCTCCTCTAGCGGGGGTTGCACCGGGGAGCTGTTTTTT.

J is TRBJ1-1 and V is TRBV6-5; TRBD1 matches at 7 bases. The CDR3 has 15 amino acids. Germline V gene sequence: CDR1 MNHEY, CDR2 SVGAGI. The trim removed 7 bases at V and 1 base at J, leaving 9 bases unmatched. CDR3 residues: CASMGWGTANTEAFF. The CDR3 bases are TGTGCCAGCATGGGATGGGGGACAGCGAACACTGAAGCTTTCTTT.

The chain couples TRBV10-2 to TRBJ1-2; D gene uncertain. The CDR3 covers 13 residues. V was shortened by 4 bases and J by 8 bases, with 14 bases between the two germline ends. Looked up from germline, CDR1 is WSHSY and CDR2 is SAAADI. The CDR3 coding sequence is TGCGCCAGCAGTGGTGACGGTGCGGGGGGCTACACCTTC. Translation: CASSGDGAGGYTF.

CDR3 protein: CASSQGTGSDEQYF. The DNA for the CDR3 is TGTGCCAGCAGCCAAGGGACAGGCAGCGACGAGCAGTACTTC. The rearrangement uses TRBV4-2 and TRBJ2-7; 7 bases line up with TRBD1. V was pared by 1 base and J by 5 bases, with 5 bases of the junction left unmatched. This CDR3 is 14 amino acids long. Germline V CDR1 and CDR2: LGHNA, YNFKEQ.

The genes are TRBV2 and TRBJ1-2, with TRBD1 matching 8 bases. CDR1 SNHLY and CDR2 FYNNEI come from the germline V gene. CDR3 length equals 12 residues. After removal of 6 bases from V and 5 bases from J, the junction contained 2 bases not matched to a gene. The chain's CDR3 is CASSRTGYGYTF. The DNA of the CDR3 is TGTGCCAGCAGCCGGACAGGGTATGGCTACACCTTC.

CDR3: CASSLQPSGSLGSPLHF. The CDR3 nucleotides read TGTGCCAGCAGCTTGCAACCCTCGGGCTCCTTAGGTTCACCCCTCCACTTT. The chain couples TRBV11-2 to TRBJ1-6; D not certain. Per the germline V gene, CDR1 is SGHAT and CDR2 is FQNNGV. Trimming removed 3 bases at V and 9 bases at J, with 21 bases between. There are 17 residues in the CDR3.

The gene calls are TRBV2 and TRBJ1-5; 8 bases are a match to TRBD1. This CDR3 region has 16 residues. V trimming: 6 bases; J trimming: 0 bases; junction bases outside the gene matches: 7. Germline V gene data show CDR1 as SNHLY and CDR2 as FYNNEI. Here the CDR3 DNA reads TGTGCCAGCAGGACCGGGACAGGACTTAGCAATCAGCCCCAGCATTTT. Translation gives CASRTGTGLSNQPQHF.

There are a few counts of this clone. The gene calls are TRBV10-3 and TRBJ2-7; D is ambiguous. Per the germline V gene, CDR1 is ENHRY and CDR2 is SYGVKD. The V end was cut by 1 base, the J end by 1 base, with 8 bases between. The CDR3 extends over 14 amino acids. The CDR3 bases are TGTGCCATCAGTGAGTATGATTTTTCCTACGAGCAGTACTTC. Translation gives CAISEYDFSYEQYF.

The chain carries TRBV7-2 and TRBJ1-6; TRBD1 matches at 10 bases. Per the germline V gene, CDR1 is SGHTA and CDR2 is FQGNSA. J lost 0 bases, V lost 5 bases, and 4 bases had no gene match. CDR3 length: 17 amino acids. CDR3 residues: CASSRDRGLSYNSPLHF. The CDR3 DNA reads TGTGCCAGCAGCCGGGACAGGGGACTCTCCTATAATTCACCCCTCCACTTT. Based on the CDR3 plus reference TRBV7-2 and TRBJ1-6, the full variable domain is GAGVSQSPSNKVTEKGKDVELRCDPISGHTALYWYRQSLGQGLEFLIYFQGNSAPDKSGLPSDRFSAERTGGSVSTLTIQRTQQEDSAVYLCASSRDRGLSYNSPLHFGNGTRLTVT.

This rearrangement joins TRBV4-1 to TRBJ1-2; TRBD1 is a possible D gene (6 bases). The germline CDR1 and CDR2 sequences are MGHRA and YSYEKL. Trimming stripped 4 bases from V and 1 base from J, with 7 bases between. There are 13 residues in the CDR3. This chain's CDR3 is CASSPDSNYGYTF. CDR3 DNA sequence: TGCGCCAGCAGCCCGGACAGTAACTATGGCTACACCTTC.

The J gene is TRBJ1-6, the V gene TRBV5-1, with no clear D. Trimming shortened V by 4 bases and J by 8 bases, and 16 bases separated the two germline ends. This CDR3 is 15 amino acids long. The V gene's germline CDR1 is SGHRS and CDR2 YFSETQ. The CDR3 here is CASSGDGHSDSPLHF. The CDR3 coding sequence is TGCGCCAGCAGCGGAGACGGTCACTCAGATTCACCCCTCCACTTT. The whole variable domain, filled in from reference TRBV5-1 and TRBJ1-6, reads KAGVTQTPRYLIKTRGQQVTLSCSPISGHRSVSWYQQTPGQGLQFLFEYFSETQRNKGNFPGRFSGRQFSNSRSEMNVSTLELGDSALYLCASSGDGHSDSPLHFGNGTRLTVT.

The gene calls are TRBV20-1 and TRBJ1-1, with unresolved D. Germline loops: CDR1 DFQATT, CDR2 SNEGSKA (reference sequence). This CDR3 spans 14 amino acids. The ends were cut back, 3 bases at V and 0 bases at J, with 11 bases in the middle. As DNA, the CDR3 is TGCAGTGCTAGTCCTGCCTTCATGAACACTGAAGCTTTCTTT. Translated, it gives CSASPAFMNTEAFF.

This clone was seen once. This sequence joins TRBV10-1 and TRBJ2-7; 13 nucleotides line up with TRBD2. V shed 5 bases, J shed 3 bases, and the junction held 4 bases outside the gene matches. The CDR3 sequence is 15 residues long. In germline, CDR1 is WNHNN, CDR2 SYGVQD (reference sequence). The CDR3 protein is CASSRTSGGIYEQYF. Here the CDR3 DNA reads TGCGCCAGCAGTCGGACTAGCGGGGGAATCTACGAGCAGTACTTC.